This TCR beta chain was profiled in a study of blood T cell repertoires in COVID-19. Per germline, CDR1 SGHNT and CDR2 YYREEE (reference sequence). This CDR3 has 12 residues. V was clipped by 5 bases and J by 0 bases, with 6 bases between them. The table came from immunoSEQ multiplex PCR; TCRdb's copy has only in-frame clones and leaves some out. The table shows about 200,000 clones, with about nine tenths occurring only once. This receptor was obtained from a man younger than 40 who had recovered from COVID-19. The chain couples TRBV5-4 to TRBJ2-7; no definite D call. The sequenced sample consisted of PBMCs or T cells enriched from blood (not recorded which). The CDR3 DNA reads TGTGCCAGCAGTTTTCACTCCTACGAGCAGTACTTC. The encoded protein is CASSFHSYEQYF. Using reference TRBV5-4 and TRBJ2-7 for the parts outside the CDR3, the full variable domain is ETGVTQSPTHLIKTRGQQVTLRCSSQSGHNTVSWYQQALGQGPQFIFQYYREEENGRGNFPPRFSGLQFPNYSSELNVNALELDDSALYLCASSFHSYEQYFGPGTRLTVT.